This T cell receptor (beta chain) appears in the sequencing data of a study of blood T cell repertoires in COVID-19. Study-level background: Sample material is recorded as cDNA or gDNA derived from T cells, B-cell-depleted T cells, or PBMCs.

Germline V gene sequence: CDR1 SGHRS, CDR2 YFSETQ. The CDR3 extends over 14 amino acids. The J segment lost 6 bases and the V segment lost 1 base, leaving 3 bases of the junction unmatched. Methods used by the authors: The authors estimated nucleated cell counts from reference gene primer amplification. Sequencing was performed with immunoSEQ multiplex PCR; in TCRdb, only in-frame clones are kept and a portion is missing. V and J calls and clone size are given by that table; D and trimming were obtained from the DNA. The sample has about 300,000 clones, around 86% seen once. Sequencing was performed on peripheral blood. This clonotype originated in a human donor in a cohort sampled during active COVID-19. J is TRBJ2-5 and V is TRBV5-1, with 10 bases matching TRBD1. CDR3 in amino acids: CASSLRDRGQTQYF. In nucleotides, the CDR3 is TGCGCCAGCAGCTTGCGGGACAGGGGACAGACCCAGTACTTC. Supplemented by reference TRBV5-1 and TRBJ2-5, the full variable domain reads KAGVTQTPRYLIKTRGQQVTLSCSPISGHRSVSWYQQTPGQGLQFLFEYFSETQRNKGNFPGRFSGRQFSNSRSEMNVSTLELGDSALYLCASSLRDRGQTQYFGPGTRLLVL.